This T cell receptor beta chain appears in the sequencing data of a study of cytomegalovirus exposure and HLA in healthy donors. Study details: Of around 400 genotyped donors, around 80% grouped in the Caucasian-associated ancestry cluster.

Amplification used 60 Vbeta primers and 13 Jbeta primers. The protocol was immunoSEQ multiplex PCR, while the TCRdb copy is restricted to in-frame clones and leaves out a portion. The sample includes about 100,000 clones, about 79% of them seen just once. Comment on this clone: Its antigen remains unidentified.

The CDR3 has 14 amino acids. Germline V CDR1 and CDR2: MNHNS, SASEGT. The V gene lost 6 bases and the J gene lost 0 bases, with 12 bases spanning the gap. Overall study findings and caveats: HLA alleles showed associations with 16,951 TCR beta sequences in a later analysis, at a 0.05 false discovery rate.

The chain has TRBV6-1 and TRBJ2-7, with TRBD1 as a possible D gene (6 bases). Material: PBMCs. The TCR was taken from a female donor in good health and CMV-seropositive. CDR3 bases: TGTGCCAGCAGGAGACAGGTTAGCTCCTACGAGCAGTACTTC. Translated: CASRRQVSSYEQYF.